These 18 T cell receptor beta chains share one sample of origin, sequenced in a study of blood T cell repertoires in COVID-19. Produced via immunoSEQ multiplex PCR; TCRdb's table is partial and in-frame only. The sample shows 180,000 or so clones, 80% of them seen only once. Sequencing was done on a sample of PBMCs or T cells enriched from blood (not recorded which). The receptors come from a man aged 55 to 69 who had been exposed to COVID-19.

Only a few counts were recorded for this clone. CDR3 residues: CASSQKGVSETQYF. CDR3 DNA sequence: TGCGCCAGCAGCCAAAAAGGGGTGTCAGAGACCCAGTACTTC. This sequence joins TRBV4-1 and TRBJ2-5; weak D call: TRBD1 (5 bases). Deletions cut 2 bases from V and 4 bases from J, with 11 bases between. Germline V gene data show CDR1 as MGHRA and CDR2 as YSYEKL. This CDR3 is built from 14 residues.

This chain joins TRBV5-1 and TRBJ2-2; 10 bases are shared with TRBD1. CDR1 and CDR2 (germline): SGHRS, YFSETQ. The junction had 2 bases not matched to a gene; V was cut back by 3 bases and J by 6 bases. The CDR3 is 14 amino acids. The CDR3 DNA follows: TGCGCCAGCAGCTCTGGGACAGGGGCCGGGGAGCTGTTTTTT. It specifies CASSSGTGAGELFF.

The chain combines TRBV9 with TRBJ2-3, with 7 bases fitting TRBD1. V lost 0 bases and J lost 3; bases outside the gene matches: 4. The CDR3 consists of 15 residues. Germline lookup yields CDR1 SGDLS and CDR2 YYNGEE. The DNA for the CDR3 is TGTGCCAGCAGCGTAGAAGGGACAGAAACAGATACGCAGTATTTT. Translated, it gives CASSVEGTETDTQYF. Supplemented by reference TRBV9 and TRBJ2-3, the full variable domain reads DSGVTQTPKHLITATGQRVTLRCSPRSGDLSVYWYQQSLDQGLQFLIQYYNGEERAKGNILERFSAQQFPDLHSELNLSSLELGDSALYFCASSVEGTETDTQYFGPGTRLTVL.

The CDR3 nucleotides read TGTGCCAGCAGTGCTAGCGGGAACACCGGGGAGCTGTTTTTT. Translated: CASSASGNTGELFF. V is TRBV2 and J is TRBJ2-2; 7 bases line up with TRBD2. The J segment lost 1 base and the V segment lost 4 bases, leaving 0 bases of the junction unmatched. Looked up from germline, CDR1 is SNHLY and CDR2 is FYNNEI. The CDR3 loop spans 14 amino acids.

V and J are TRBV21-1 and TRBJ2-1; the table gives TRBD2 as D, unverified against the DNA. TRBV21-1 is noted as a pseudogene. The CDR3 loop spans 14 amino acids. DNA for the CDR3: TGTGCCAGCTATCCTAGCGGGAGTTTCAATGAGCAGTTCTTC. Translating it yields CASYPSGSFNEQFF.

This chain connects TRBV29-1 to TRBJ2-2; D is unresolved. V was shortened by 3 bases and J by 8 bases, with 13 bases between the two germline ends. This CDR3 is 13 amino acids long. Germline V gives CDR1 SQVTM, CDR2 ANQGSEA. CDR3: CSVEFNVRGELFF. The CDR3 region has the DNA TGCAGCGTTGAGTTTAATGTTCGGGGGGAGCTGTTTTTT.

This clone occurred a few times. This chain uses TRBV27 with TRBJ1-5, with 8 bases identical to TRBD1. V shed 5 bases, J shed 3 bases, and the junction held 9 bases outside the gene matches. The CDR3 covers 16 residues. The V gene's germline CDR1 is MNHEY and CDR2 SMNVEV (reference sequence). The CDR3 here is CASSPRQGALNQPQHF. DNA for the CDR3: TGTGCCAGCAGTCCGCGTCAGGGGGCACTCAATCAGCCCCAGCATTTT.

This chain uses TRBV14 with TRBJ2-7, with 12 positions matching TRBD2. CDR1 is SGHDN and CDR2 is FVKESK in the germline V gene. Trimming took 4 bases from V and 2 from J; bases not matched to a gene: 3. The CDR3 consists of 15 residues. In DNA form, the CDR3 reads TGTGCCAGCAGCCTAGGACTAGCGGGGCCCTACGAGCAGTACTTC. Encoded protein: CASSLGLAGPYEQYF. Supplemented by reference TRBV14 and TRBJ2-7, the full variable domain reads EAGVTQFPSHSVIEKGQTVTLRCDPISGHDNLYWYRRVMGKEIKFLLHFVKESKQDESGMPNNRFLAERTGGTYSTLKVQPAELEDSGVYFCASSLGLAGPYEQYFGPGTRLTVT.

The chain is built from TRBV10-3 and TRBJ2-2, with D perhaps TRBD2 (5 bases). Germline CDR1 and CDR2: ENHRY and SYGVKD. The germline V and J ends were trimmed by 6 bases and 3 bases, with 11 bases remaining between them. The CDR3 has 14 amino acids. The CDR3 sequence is CAIRRELDTGELFF. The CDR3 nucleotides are TGTGCCATCAGGAGGGAACTGGACACCGGGGAGCTGTTTTTT.

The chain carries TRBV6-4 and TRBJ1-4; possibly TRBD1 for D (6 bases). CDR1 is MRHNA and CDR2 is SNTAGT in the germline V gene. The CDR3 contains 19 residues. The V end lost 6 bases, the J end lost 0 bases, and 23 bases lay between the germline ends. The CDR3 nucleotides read TGTGCCAGCAGGCGACCGAAAGGACAGAATTATACAACTAATGAAAAACTGTTTTTT. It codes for CASRRPKGQNYTTNEKLFF.

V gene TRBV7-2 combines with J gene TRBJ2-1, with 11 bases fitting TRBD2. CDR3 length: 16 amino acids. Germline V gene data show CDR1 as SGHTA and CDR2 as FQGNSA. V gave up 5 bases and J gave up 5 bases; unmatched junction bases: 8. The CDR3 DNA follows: TGTGCCAGCAGCGCTACTACTAGCGGGAGACACAATGAGCAGTTCTTC. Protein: CASSATTSGRHNEQFF.

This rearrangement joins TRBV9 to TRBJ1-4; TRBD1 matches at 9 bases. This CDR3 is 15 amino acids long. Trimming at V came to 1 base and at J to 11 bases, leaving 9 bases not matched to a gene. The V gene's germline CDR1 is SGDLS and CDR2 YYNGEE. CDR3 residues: CASSVFPGQGGKLFF. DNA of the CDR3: TGTGCCAGCAGCGTATTCCCGGGACAGGGAGGTAAACTGTTTTTT.

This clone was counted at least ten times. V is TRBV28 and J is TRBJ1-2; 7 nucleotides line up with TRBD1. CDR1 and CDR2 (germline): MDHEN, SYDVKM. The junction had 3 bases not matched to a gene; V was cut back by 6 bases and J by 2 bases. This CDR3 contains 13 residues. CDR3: CASRETGNYGYTF. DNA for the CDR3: TGTGCCAGCAGGGAGACAGGGAACTATGGCTACACCTTC.

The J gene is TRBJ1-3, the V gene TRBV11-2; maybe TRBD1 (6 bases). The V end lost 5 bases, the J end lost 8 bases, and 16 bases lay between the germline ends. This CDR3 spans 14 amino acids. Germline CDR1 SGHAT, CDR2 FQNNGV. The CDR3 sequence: CASSLSTGVDTIYF. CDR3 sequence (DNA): TGTGCCAGCAGCCTGTCGACAGGCGTGGACACCATATATTTT.

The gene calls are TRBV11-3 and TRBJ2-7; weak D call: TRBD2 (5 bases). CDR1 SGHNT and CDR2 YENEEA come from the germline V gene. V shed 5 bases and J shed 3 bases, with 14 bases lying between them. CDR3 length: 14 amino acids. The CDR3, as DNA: TGTGCCAGCAGCGCCTCCCGTGGGAGCTACGAGCAGTACTTC. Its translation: CASSASRGSYEQYF.

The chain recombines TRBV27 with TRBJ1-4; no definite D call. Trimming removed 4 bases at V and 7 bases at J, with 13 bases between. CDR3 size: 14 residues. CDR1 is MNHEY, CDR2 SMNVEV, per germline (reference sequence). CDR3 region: CASSSRWEGEKLFF. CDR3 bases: TGTGCCAGCAGTTCCCGGTGGGAGGGTGAAAAACTGTTTTTT.

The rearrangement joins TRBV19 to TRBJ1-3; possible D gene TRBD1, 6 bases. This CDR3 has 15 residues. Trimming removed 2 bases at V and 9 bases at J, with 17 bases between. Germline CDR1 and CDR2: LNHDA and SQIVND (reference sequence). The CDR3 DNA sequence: TGTGCCAGTAGTATATGTTACAGGGTGCAGAGCACCATATATTTT. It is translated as CASSICYRVQSTIYF.

The CDR3 region has the DNA TGTGCCAGCAATCCTACCCCGGGACTAGCTTACGAGCAGTACTTC. Translated: CASNPTPGLAYEQYF. The V and J genes are TRBV27 and TRBJ2-7; 9 nucleotides align to TRBD2. The CDR3 length is 15 residues. Germline V gives CDR1 MNHEY, CDR2 SMNVEV (reference sequence). With 7 bases clipped from V and 4 bases from J, the junction kept 11 bases outside the gene matches.